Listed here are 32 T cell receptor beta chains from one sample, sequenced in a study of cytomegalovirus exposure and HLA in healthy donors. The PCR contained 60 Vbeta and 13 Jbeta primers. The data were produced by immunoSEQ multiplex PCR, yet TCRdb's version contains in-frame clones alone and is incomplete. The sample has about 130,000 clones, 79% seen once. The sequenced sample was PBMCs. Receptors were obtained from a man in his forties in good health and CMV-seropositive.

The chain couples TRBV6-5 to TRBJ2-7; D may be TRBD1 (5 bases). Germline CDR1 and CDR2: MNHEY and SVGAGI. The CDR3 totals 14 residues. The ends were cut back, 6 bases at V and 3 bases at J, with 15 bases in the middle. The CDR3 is CASRRQFLDYEQYF. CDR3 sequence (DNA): TGTGCCAGCAGACGACAGTTTTTAGACTACGAGCAGTACTTC.

DNA for the CDR3: TGTGCCAGCAGCCAAGCCCCAGGGGAACGTGAAGCTTTCTTT. Translating it yields CASSQAPGEREAFF. J is TRBJ1-1 and V is TRBV14; D may be TRBD1 (6 bases). CDR1 and CDR2 (germline): SGHDN, FVKESK. Trimming stripped 1 base from V and 7 bases from J, with 13 bases between. The CDR3 is 14 residues long.

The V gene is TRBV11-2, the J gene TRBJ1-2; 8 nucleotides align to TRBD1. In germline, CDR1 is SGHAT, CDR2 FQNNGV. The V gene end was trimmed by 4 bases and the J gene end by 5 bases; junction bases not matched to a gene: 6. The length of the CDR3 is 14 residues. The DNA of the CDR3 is TGTGCCAGCAGCTCAGGACAGGGCTATTATGGCTACACCTTC. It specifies CASSSGQGYYGYTF. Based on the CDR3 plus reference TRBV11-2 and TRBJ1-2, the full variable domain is EAGVAQSPRYKIIEKRQSVAFWCNPISGHATLYWYQQILGQGPKLLIQFQNNGVVDDSQLPKDRFSAERLKGVDSTLKIQPAKLEDSAVYLCASSSGQGYYGYTFGSGTRLTVV.

This CDR3 is CASSLVELAAYSYEQYF. CDR3 bases: TGCGCCAGCAGCTTGGTCGAACTAGCGGCCTACTCCTACGAGCAGTACTTC. This chain uses TRBV5-1 with TRBJ2-7; TRBD2 agrees at 8 bases. V was clipped by 0 bases and J by 0 bases; unmatched bases: 8. The CDR3 covers 17 residues. CDR1 is SGHRS and CDR2 is YFSETQ in the germline V gene.

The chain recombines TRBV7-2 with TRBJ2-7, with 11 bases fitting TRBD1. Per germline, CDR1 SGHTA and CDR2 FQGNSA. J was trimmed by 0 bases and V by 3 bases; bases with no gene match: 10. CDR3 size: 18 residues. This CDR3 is CASSLGTGGSFSSYEQYF. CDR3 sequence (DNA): TGTGCCAGCAGCTTGGGGACAGGGGGTTCTTTCTCCTCCTACGAGCAGTACTTC.

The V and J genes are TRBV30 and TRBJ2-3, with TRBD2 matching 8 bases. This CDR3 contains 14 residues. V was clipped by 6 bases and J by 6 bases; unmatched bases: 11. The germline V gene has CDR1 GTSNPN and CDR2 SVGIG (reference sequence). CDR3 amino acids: CACKPGLVTDTQYF. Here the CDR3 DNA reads TGTGCCTGTAAACCGGGACTAGTGACTGATACGCAGTATTTT. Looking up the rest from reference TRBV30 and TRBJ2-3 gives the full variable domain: SQTIHQWPATLVQPVGSPLSLECTVEGTSNPNLYWYRQAAGRGLQLLFYSVGIGQISSEVPQNLSASRPQDRQFILSSKKLLLSDSGFYLCACKPGLVTDTQYFGPGTRLTVL.

CDR3 protein: CASSRGTEQYF. CDR3 sequence (DNA): TGTGCCAGCAGCCGAGGGACAGAGCAGTACTTC. The V and J genes are TRBV6-5 and TRBJ2-7, with a possible D match to TRBD1 (6 bases). Germline assignment: CDR1 MNHEY and CDR2 SVGAGI. Trimming took off 6 bases at V and 7 bases at J, with 10 bases between the two ends. The CDR3 is 11 residues long.

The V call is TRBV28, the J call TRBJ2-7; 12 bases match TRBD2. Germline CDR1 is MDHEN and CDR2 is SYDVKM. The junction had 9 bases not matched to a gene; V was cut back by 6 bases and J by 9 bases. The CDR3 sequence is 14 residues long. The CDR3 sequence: CASRPGLAGLRQYF. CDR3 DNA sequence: TGTGCCAGCAGGCCGGGACTAGCGGGTCTAAGGCAGTACTTC.

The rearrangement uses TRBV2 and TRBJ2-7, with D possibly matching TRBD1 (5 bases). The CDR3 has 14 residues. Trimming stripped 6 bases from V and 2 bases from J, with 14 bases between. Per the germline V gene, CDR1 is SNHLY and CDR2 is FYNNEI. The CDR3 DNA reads TGTGCCAGCAGCGTCGACAGAGCTACCTACGAGCAGTACTTC. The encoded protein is CASSVDRATYEQYF.

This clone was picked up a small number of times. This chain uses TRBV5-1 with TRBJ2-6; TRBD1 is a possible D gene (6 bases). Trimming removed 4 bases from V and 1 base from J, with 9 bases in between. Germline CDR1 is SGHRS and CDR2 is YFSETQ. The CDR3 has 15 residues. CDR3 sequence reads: CASSPTGSGANVLTF. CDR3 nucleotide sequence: TGCGCCAGCAGCCCCACAGGGTCTGGGGCCAACGTCCTGACTTTC.

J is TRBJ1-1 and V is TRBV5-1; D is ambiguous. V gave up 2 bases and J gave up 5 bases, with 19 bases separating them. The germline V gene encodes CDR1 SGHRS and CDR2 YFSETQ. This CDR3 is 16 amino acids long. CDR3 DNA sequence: TGCGCCAGCAGCTTCGGGGTCGGTCGTTCGGGGACTGAAGCTTTCTTT. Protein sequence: CASSFGVGRSGTEAFF.

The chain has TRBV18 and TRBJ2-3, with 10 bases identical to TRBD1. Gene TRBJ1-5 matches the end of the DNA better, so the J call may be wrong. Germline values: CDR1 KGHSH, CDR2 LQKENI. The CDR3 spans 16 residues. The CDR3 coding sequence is TGTGCCAGCTCACAGGGGCCGGGACAGGGGACAGATACGCAGCATTTT. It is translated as CASSQGPGQGTDTQHF.

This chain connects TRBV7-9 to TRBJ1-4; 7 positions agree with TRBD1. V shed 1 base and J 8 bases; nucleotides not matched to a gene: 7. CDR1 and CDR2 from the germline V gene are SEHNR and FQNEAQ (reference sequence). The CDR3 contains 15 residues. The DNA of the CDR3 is TGTGCCAGCAGCTTAGGGCTAGGGGACAGAGAAAAACTGTTTTTT. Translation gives CASSLGLGDREKLFF.

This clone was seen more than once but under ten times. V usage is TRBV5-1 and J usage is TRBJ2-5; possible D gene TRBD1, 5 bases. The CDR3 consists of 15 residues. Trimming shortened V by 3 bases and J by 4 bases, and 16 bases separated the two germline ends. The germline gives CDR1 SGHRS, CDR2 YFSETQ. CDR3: CASSSRAGIGETQYF. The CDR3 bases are TGCGCCAGCAGCTCTAGGGCAGGGATAGGAGAGACCCAGTACTTC.

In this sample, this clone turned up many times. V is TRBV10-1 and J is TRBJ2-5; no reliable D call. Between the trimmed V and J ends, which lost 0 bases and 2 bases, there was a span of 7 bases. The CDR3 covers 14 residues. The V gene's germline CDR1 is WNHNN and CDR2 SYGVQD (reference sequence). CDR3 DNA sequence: TGCGCCAGCAGTGAGTCGGGCGCTCAAGAGACCCAGTACTTC. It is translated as CASSESGAQETQYF.

The CDR3 DNA is TGTGCCAGCAGTGATTCTCGAGGGGGCTGGACTGAAGCTTTCTTT. As protein: CASSDSRGGWTEAFF. This chain links TRBV6-1 with TRBJ1-1; TRBD1 agrees at 7 bases. V gave up 3 bases and J gave up 5 bases; unmatched junction bases: 9. Germline V lookup: CDR1 MNHNS, CDR2 SASEGT. CDR3 length: 15 residues.

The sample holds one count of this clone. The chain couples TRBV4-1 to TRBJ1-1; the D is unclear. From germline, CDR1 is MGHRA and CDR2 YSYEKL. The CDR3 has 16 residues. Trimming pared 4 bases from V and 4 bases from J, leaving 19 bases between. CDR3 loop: CASSLWKTGKGTEAFF. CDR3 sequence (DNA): TGCGCCAGCAGCCTCTGGAAGACGGGGAAAGGCACTGAAGCTTTCTTT.

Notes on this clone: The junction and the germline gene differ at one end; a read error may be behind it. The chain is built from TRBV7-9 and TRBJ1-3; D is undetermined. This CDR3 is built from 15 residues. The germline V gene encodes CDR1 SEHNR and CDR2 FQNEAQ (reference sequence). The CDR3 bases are TGTTCCAGCAGCTTGTTCGGTAATTCTGGAAACACCATATATTTT. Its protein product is CSSSLFGNSGNTIYF.

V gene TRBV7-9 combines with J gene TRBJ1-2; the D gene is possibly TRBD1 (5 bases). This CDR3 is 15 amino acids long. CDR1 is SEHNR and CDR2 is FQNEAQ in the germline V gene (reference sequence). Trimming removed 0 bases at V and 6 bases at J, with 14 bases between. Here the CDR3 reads CASSLAEQAVDGYTF. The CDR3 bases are TGTGCCAGCAGCTTAGCGGAACAGGCGGTCGATGGCTACACCTTC.

In DNA form, the CDR3 reads TGTGCCAGCAGCCAGACCACTAGCTACGAGCAGTACTTC. It yields the protein CASSQTTSYEQYF. The chain links TRBV7-9 to TRBJ2-7; possible D gene TRBD2, 5 bases. The V gene's germline CDR1 is SEHNR and CDR2 FQNEAQ (reference sequence). The CDR3 runs 13 residues. The germline V and J ends were trimmed by 5 bases and 3 bases, with 11 bases remaining between them.

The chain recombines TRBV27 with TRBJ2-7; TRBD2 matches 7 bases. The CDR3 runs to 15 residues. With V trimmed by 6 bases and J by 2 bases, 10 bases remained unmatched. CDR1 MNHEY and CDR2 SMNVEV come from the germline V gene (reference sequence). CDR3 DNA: TGTGCCAGCAGCCGCCAGGGACTATCAGCCTACGAGCAGTACTTC. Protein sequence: CASSRQGLSAYEQYF.

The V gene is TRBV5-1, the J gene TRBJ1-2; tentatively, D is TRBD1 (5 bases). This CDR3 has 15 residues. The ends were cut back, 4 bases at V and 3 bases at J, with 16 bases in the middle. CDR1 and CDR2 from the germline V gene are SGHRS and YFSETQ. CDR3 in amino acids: CASSPVGDLDYGYTF. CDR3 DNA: TGCGCCAGCAGCCCGGTTGGGGACTTGGACTATGGCTACACCTTC.

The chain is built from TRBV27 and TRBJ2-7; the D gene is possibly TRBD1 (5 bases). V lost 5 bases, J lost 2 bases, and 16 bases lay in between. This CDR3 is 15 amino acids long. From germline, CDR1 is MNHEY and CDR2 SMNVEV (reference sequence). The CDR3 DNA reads TGTGCCAGCAGTCAGGACACTCCCGACACCTACGAGCAGTACTTC. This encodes CASSQDTPDTYEQYF.

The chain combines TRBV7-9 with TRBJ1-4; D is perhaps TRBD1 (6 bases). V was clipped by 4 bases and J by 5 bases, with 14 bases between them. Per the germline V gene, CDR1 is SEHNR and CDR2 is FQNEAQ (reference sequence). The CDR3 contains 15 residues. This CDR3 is CASSSPRGQNEKLFF. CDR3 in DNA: TGTGCCAGCAGCTCCCCGCGGGGGCAGAATGAAAAACTGTTTTTT.

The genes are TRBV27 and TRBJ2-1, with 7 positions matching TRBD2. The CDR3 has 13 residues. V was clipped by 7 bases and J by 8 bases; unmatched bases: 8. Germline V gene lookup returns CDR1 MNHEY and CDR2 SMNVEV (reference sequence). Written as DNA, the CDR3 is TGTGCCAGCATGGGCGGGAGATCCTATGAGCAGTTCTTC. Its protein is CASMGGRSYEQFF.

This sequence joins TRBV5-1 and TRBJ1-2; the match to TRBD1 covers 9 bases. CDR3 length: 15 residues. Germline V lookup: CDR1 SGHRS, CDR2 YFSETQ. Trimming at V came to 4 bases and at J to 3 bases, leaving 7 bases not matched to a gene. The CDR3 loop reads CASSQGQGVDYGYTF. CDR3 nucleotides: TGCGCCAGCAGCCAGGGACAGGGAGTCGACTATGGCTACACCTTC.

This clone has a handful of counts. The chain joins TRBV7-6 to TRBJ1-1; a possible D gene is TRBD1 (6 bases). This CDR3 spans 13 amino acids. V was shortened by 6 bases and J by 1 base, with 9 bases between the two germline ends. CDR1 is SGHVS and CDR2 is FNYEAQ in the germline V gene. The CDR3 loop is CASSTGTNTEAFF. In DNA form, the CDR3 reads TGTGCCAGCAGTACAGGGACGAACACTGAAGCTTTCTTT.

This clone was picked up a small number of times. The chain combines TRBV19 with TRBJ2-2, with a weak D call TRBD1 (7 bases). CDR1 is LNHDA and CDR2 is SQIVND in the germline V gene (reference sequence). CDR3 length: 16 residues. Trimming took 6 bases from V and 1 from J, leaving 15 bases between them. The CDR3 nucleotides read TGTGCCAGTAGCAAGGGGGGACAGTGGAACACCGGGGAGCTGTTTTTT. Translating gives CASSKGGQWNTGELFF.

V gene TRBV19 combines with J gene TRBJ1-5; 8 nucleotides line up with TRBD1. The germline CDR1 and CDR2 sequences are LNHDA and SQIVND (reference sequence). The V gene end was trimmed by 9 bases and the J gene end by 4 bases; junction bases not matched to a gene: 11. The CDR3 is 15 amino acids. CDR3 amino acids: CASRIADRGNQPQHF. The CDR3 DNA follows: TGTGCCAGCAGGATCGCTGACAGGGGAAATCAGCCCCAGCATTTT.

CDR3 residues: CASSRQVSGGYTF. CDR3 sequence (DNA): TGTGCCAGCAGCCGACAGGTCTCGGGTGGCTACACCTTC. This rearrangement joins TRBV7-3 to TRBJ1-2; a possible D gene is TRBD1 (6 bases). The CDR3 consists of 13 residues. Trimming took 5 bases from V and 7 from J, leaving 14 bases between them. CDR1 is SGHTA, CDR2 FQGTGA, per germline.

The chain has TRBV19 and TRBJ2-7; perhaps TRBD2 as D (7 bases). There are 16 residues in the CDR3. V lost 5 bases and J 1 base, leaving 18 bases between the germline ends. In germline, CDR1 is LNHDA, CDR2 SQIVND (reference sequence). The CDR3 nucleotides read TGTGCCAGTAGTCCCCGTGGGGGGGCCTATTCCTACGAGCAGTACTTC. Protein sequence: CASSPRGGAYSYEQYF.

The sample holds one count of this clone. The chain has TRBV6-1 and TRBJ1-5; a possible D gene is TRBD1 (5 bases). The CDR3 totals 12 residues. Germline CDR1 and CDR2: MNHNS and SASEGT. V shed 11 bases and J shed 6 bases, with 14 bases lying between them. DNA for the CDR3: TGTGCCGGCGGGGCCTTGGTTCAGCCCCAGCATTTT. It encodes CAGGALVQPQHF.